Presented here are 15 T cell receptor beta chains from one specimen sequenced in a study of blood T cells in healthy people across ages. Together with a sample-barcoded 5' primer, a J-beta primer mix was included in a second PCR lasting roughly 6 to 12 cycles. TCRdb fed the 5' RACE reads into MiXCR, producing one record per CDR3 protein. Seen here are 1.5 million to 2 million distinct CDR3 sequences, about 50% observed once, and the top ten hold roughly 2.1%. Source material: blood. The receptors were gathered from a woman between 35 and 50 years old in good health.

The V call is TRBV24-1, the J call TRBJ2-1; D gene ambiguous. V dropped 1 base and J dropped 3 bases, with 12 bases sitting between them. The germline gives CDR1 KGHDR, CDR2 SFDVKD. This CDR3 has 16 residues. The chain's CDR3 is CATSDLVSPNYNEQFF. The CDR3 DNA follows: TGTGCCACCAGTGATTTAGTCTCTCCCAACTACAATGAGCAGTTCTTC.

V is TRBV9 and J is TRBJ2-4; D gene uncertain. The V end was cut by 3 bases, the J end by 6 bases, with 34 bases between. CDR1 and CDR2 from the germline V gene are SGDLS and YYNGEE. The CDR3 is made up of 21 amino acids. CDR3 amino acids: CASSAPIVSDPENGVPNIQYF. CDR3 sequence (DNA): TGTGCCAGCAGCGCCCCCATAGTGTCAGACCCGGAAAATGGAGTCCCAAACATTCAGTACTTC.

The chain joins TRBV27 to TRBJ1-2, with a tentative D call TRBD1 (6 bases). The germline V and J ends were trimmed by 5 bases and 4 bases, with 17 bases remaining between them. The V gene's germline CDR1 is MNHEY and CDR2 SMNVEV (reference sequence). The CDR3 runs 15 residues. CDR3 loop: CASSDHRAGSYGYTF. DNA of the CDR3: TGTGCCAGCAGTGATCACAGGGCGGGGAGCTATGGCTACACCTTC.

This chain uses TRBV10-3 with TRBJ2-7; D call uncertain. CDR1 is ENHRY and CDR2 is SYGVKD in the germline V gene. The V end was cut by 0 bases, the J end by 6 bases, with 9 bases between. CDR3 length: 13 residues. The CDR3 loop is CAISESTQAEQYF. CDR3 DNA sequence: TGTGCCATCAGTGAGTCGACTCAGGCCGAGCAGTACTTC.

This sequence joins TRBV6-5 and TRBJ1-2; TRBD1 matches 7 bases. Trimming removed 5 bases from V and 7 bases from J; junction bases left unmatched: 10. CDR1 is MNHEY and CDR2 is SVGAGI in the germline V gene. CDR3 length: 14 amino acids. The CDR3: CASSKETGPGGYTF. CDR3 bases: TGTGCCAGCAGTAAAGAGACAGGGCCGGGTGGCTACACCTTC.

The rearrangement uses TRBV5-1 and TRBJ2-3; no reliable D call. Trimming pared 4 bases from V and 0 bases from J, leaving 12 bases between. This CDR3 spans 15 amino acids. The germline V gene encodes CDR1 SGHRS and CDR2 YFSETQ. CDR3 DNA: TGCGCCAGCAGCAAGGACGGCAGGAGCACAGATACGCAGTATTTT. Residues: CASSKDGRSTDTQYF.

This clonotype has just a few counts. V usage is TRBV24-1 and J usage is TRBJ2-3; D not certain. Looked up from germline, CDR1 is KGHDR and CDR2 is SFDVKD. CDR3 size: 14 residues. Between the trimmed V and J ends, which lost 6 bases and 4 bases, there was a span of 13 bases. The CDR3 nucleotides read TGTGCCACCAGTTACTCGCGAAACGCAGATACGCAGTATTTT. The encoded protein is CATSYSRNADTQYF.

This clonotype was seen just once. One end of the junction is discordant with germline, which a read error may explain. The chain links TRBV28 to TRBJ2-1; unclear D gene. CDR1 is MDHEN, CDR2 SYDVKM, per germline. There are 16 residues in the CDR3. The CDR3 loop is CASSLPQLAANNEQFF. The CDR3, as DNA: TGTGCCAGCAGCTTGCCGCAACTGGCCGCCAACAATGAGCAGTTCTTT.

Details on this clonotype: A junction boundary mismatches the germline segment, possibly from a read error. The V call is TRBV7-2, the J call TRBJ1-2; TRBD1 is a possible D gene (6 bases). CDR1 is SGHTA and CDR2 is FQGNSA in the germline V gene. This CDR3 spans 14 amino acids. The CDR3: CASGLASGGAGYTF. CDR3 in DNA: TGTGCCAGCGGCTTAGCGAGCGGGGGCGCTGGCTACACCTTC.

The chain joins TRBV9 to TRBJ2-1; D unresolved. V lost 4 bases and J lost 9, with 11 bases in between. The CDR3 runs to 12 residues. Germline V gene data show CDR1 as SGDLS and CDR2 as YYNGEE. The CDR3 region is CASSLTEAEQFF. CDR3 bases: TGTGCCAGCAGCCTGACCGAGGCTGAGCAGTTCTTC.

V is TRBV4-3 and J is TRBJ1-2; 7 bases align to TRBD1. V lost 1 base and J lost 11; bases outside the gene matches: 10. Looked up from germline, CDR1 is LGHNA and CDR2 is YSLEER. The CDR3 loop spans 14 amino acids. The CDR3 is CASSQAWIGGEYTF. As DNA, the CDR3 is TGCGCCAGCAGCCAAGCCTGGATAGGGGGCGAATACACCTTC.

The chain is built from TRBV2 and TRBJ2-5; 9 bases are shared with TRBD1. Per germline, CDR1 SNHLY and CDR2 FYNNEI. After removal of 4 bases from V and 0 bases from J, the junction contained 9 bases not matched to a gene. This CDR3 has 17 amino acids. CDR3 loop: CASSGSTGTGYQETQYF. For the CDR3, the DNA is TGTGCCAGCAGTGGAAGCACCGGGACAGGGTACCAAGAGACCCAGTACTTC. Complete variable domain (other parts from reference TRBV2 and TRBJ2-5): EPEVTQTPSHQVTQMGQEVILRCVPISNHLYFYWYRQILGQKVEFLVSFYNNEISEKSEIFDDQFSVERPDGSNFTLKIRSTKLEDSAMYFCASSGSTGTGYQETQYFGPGTRLLVL.

The V and J genes are TRBV27 and TRBJ1-6; maybe TRBD1 (5 bases). Looked up from germline, CDR1 is MNHEY and CDR2 is SMNVEV (reference sequence). This CDR3 is 15 amino acids long. Trimming took 5 bases from V and 7 from J, leaving 15 bases between them. The CDR3 DNA follows: TGTGCCAGCAGTCTCTCAGGGACTGTCAATTCACCCCTCCACTTT. Its protein product is CASSLSGTVNSPLHF.

This sequence joins TRBV20-1 and TRBJ1-6, with a possible D match to TRBD1 (6 bases). The germline CDR1 and CDR2 sequences are DFQATT and SNEGSKA (reference sequence). Trimming pared 5 bases from V and 9 bases from J, leaving 17 bases between. CDR3 length: 14 residues. The chain's CDR3 is CSAGSGDIVSPLHF. In DNA, the CDR3 is TGCAGTGCTGGGTCCGGGGACATCGTTTCACCCCTCCACTTT.

This chain connects TRBV7-8 to TRBJ2-4; D not resolved. Judging by the DNA end, TRBJ2-5 fits better; the J call may be wrong. CDR1 and CDR2 (germline): SGHVS, FQNEAQ. The CDR3 length is 14 residues. The CDR3 DNA is TGTGCCAGCAGTCCTAGGTGGAGCTCTGAGACCCAGTACTTC. The encoded protein is CASSPRWSSETQYF.